The clone carrying this TCR beta chain was recorded a few times. Its cognate antigen is unknown. The ends lost 4 bases at V and 4 bases at J; junction bases unmatched: 2. Germline V gene lookup returns CDR1 SGHTA and CDR2 FQGTGA. CDR3 size: 13 residues. These data are taken from a study of blood T cells in healthy people across ages. Study observations and caveats: Roughly linear declines in TCR beta diversity per million T cells occurred with age. Possibly confounding the expanded clonotype changes was the fact that donor CMV status was unknown.

With a J-beta primer mix and a sample-barcoded 5' primer, a second PCR ran about 7 to 11 cycles. Each TCR beta cDNA got a 12-nucleotide random molecular identifier. In TCRdb, the 5' RACE reads were re-called with MiXCR into one record per CDR3 protein. The sample has roughly 1.5 million distinct CDR3 sequences, approximately 43% seen once. The chain uses TRBV7-3 and TRBJ1-1; 8 positions match TRBD1. This receptor was taken from a woman between 18 and 29 years old in good health. Sequenced sample: blood. DNA of the CDR3: TGTGCCAGCAGCTACGGGACAGGCACTGAAGCTTTCTTT. Amino acids: CASSYGTGTEAFF.